These 17 T cell receptor beta chains came from one sample sequenced in a study of T cell responses to AZD1222 COVID-19 vaccine. TCRdb's copy holds only in-frame clones and misses some; the assay was immunoSEQ multiplex PCR. The table lists tens of thousands of clones, around 89% of them singletons. The source material was peripheral blood, sampled on day 0 of MenACWY control vaccination. These receptors all stem from an adult in good health.

The chain links TRBV7-8 to TRBJ2-7, with TRBD1 matching 7 bases. The CDR3 sequence is 15 residues long. J was trimmed by 6 bases and V by 7 bases; bases with no gene match: 15. Germline V gives CDR1 SGHVS, CDR2 FQNEAQ. CDR3 in DNA: TGTGCCAGCACCTCCCGGATGGCCAGGGGGTCCGAGCAGTACTTC. This gives the protein CASTSRMARGSEQYF.

This chain's CDR3 is CASSPQRGLLTGELFF. The DNA of the CDR3 is TGTGCCAGCAGCCCCCAAAGGGGGCTCCTCACCGGGGAGCTGTTTTTT. V gene TRBV7-9 combines with J gene TRBJ2-2; 7 nucleotides match TRBD1. V gave up 5 bases and J gave up 4 bases; unmatched junction bases: 10. CDR3 size: 16 residues. CDR1 and CDR2 (germline): SEHNR, FQNEAQ (reference sequence).

J is TRBJ2-7 and V is TRBV27; 9 nucleotides agree with TRBD1. After removal of 3 bases from V and 0 bases from J, the junction contained 6 bases not matched to a gene. Germline V gene sequence: CDR1 MNHEY, CDR2 SMNVEV (reference sequence). This CDR3 has 16 amino acids. The CDR3 DNA is TGTGCCAGCAGTTTCATTACAGGGGGCGACTCCTACGAGCAGTACTTC. Its translation is CASSFITGGDSYEQYF.

This sequence joins TRBV9 and TRBJ1-3; D is uncertain. V gave up 3 bases and J gave up 4 bases, with 11 bases separating them. The CDR3 covers 14 residues. Per the germline V gene, CDR1 is SGDLS and CDR2 is YYNGEE. The CDR3, as DNA: TGTGCCAGCAGCGCGACTCCTCCAGGAAACACCATATATTTT. It encodes CASSATPPGNTIYF.

V is TRBV18 and J is TRBJ2-7; either TRBD1 or TRBD2 may supply D (5 bases each). Trimming left V 4 bases short and J 0 bases short, with 13 bases between. The CDR3 covers 15 residues. The germline gives CDR1 KGHSH, CDR2 LQKENI. DNA for the CDR3: TGTGCCAGCTCACAGCCCCGGGGCAGCTCCTACGAGCAGTACTTC. Translated, it gives CASSQPRGSSYEQYF.

The chain has TRBV10-3 and TRBJ1-1; D perhaps matches TRBD1 (5 bases). CDR3 size: 12 residues. The germline V gene has CDR1 ENHRY and CDR2 SYGVKD. The V end lost 8 bases, the J end lost 5 bases, and 12 bases lay between the germline ends. DNA of the CDR3: TGTGCCATCGGTCCGGGGGAAACTGAAGCTTTCTTT. As protein: CAIGPGETEAFF.

This chain connects TRBV19 to TRBJ2-7, with 7 bases identical to TRBD2. Germline loops: CDR1 LNHDA, CDR2 SQIVND (reference sequence). The CDR3 extends over 14 amino acids. Trimming removed 6 bases from V and 0 bases from J; junction bases left unmatched: 5. CDR3 region: CASRELAASYEQYF. DNA of the CDR3: TGTGCCAGTAGGGAGCTAGCGGCCTCCTACGAGCAGTACTTC.

The sample holds one count of this clone. The rearrangement joins TRBV9 to TRBJ2-3; no reliable D call. The germline CDR1 and CDR2 sequences are SGDLS and YYNGEE. The CDR3 runs to 12 residues. The ends were cut back, 4 bases at V and 1 base at J, with 4 bases in the middle. Here the CDR3 reads CASSFRTDTQYF. The DNA of the CDR3 is TGTGCCAGCAGCTTCCGCACAGATACGCAGTATTTT.

The V and J genes are TRBV6-1 and TRBJ1-3; D remains unclear. With 2 bases removed from V and 6 bases from J, the gap between germline ends came to 8 bases. Germline V gene sequence: CDR1 MNHNS, CDR2 SASEGT. The CDR3 runs 13 residues. The CDR3 bases are TGTGCCAGCAGTGAACAGCCGATAAACACCATATATTTT. This sequence encodes CASSEQPINTIYF.

In nucleotides, the CDR3 is TGCGCCAGCAGCCAAAGTAACAGGTACACAGATACGCAGTATTTT. This codes for CASSQSNRYTDTQYF. The chain joins TRBV4-3 to TRBJ2-3; perhaps TRBD1 as D (5 bases). Germline V gives CDR1 LGHNA, CDR2 YSLEER. The CDR3 is made up of 15 amino acids. Trimming took 2 bases from V and 2 from J, leaving 11 bases between them.

The rearrangement links TRBV3-1 (or the pseudogene TRBV3-2) to TRBJ2-7, with TRBD2 as a possible D gene (5 bases). V shed 4 bases and J shed 6 bases, with 13 bases lying between them. CDR1 LGHDT and CDR2 YNNKEL come from the germline V gene (reference sequence). The CDR3 has 13 residues. Here the CDR3 reads CASSRGLGGEQYF. The CDR3 nucleotides are TGTGCCAGCAGCCGAGGACTGGGCGGCGAGCAGTACTTC.

A single count supports this clone. The gene calls are TRBV2 and TRBJ2-7; no reliable D call. V was shortened by 4 bases and J by 5 bases, with 6 bases between the two germline ends. This CDR3 is 11 amino acids long. Germline-derived CDR1 and CDR2 are SNHLY and FYNNEI. In DNA form, the CDR3 reads TGTGCCAGCAGTGGGTGGGACGAGCAGTACTTC. This translates into CASSGWDEQYF. Full variable domain (rest looked up from reference TRBV2 and TRBJ2-7): EPEVTQTPSHQVTQMGQEVILRCVPISNHLYFYWYRQILGQKVEFLVSFYNNEISEKSEIFDDQFSVERPDGSNFTLKIRSTKLEDSAMYFCASSGWDEQYFGPGTRLTVT.

The J gene is TRBJ1-6, the V gene TRBV4-1, with 8 bases fitting TRBD1. The CDR3 extends over 16 amino acids. Germline CDR1 MGHRA, CDR2 YSYEKL. The J segment lost 8 bases and the V segment lost 1 base, leaving 7 bases of the junction unmatched. The CDR3 spells CASSQGQGAFHSPLHF. The CDR3 DNA reads as TGCGCCAGCAGCCAAGGTCAGGGGGCGTTCCATTCACCCCTCCACTTT.

The V gene is TRBV6-2 or TRBV6-3, the J gene TRBJ2-7; 14 bases are a match to TRBD2. With 4 bases clipped from V and 3 bases from J, the junction kept 11 bases outside the gene matches. This CDR3 has 18 residues. CDR1 is MNHEY and CDR2 is SVGEGT in the germline V gene. In DNA form, the CDR3 reads TGTGCCAGCAGTTCCTCCGGGACTAGCGGGAGAGGAGTCTACGAGCAGTACTTC. This gives the protein CASSSSGTSGRGVYEQYF.

J is TRBJ2-5 and V is TRBV7-3; possible D gene TRBD1, 7 bases. The CDR3 loop spans 14 amino acids. V dropped 4 bases and J dropped 2 bases, with 11 bases sitting between them. The germline V gene has CDR1 SGHTA and CDR2 FQGTGA. DNA for the CDR3: TGTGCCAGCAGCTACCAGGGGGGTCAAGAGACCCAGTACTTC. Translation: CASSYQGGQETQYF.

The rearrangement joins TRBV30 to TRBJ1-5, with a possible D match to TRBD1 (5 bases). The CDR3 length is 13 residues. Germline-derived CDR1 and CDR2 are GTSNPN and SVGIG (reference sequence). Trimming cost V 2 bases and J 6 bases, with 11 bases left between them. The CDR3 sequence is CAWSRDSSQPQHF. The CDR3 DNA reads as TGTGCCTGGAGTCGGGACTCTTCTCAGCCCCAGCATTTT.

V usage is TRBV10-3 and J usage is TRBJ2-3; maybe TRBD2 (5 bases). V was cut by 6 bases and J by 8 bases, with 27 bases left in between. Germline V lookup: CDR1 ENHRY, CDR2 SYGVKD. This CDR3 has 17 residues. DNA for the CDR3: TGTGCCATCAGCCGAATAACAGCGACTTCCTTCGGGGTTACGCAGTATTTT. Protein product: CAISRITATSFGVTQYF.